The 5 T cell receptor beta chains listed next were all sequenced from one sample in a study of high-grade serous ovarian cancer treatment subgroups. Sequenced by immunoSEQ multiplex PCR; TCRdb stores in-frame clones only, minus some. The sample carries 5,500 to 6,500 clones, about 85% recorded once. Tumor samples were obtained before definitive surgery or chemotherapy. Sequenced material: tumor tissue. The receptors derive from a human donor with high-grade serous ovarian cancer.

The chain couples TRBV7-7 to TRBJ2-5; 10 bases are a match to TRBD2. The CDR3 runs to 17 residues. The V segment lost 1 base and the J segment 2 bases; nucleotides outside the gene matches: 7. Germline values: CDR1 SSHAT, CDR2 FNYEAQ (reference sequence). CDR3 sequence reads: CASSLGALAGAQETQYF. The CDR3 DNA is TGTGCCAGCAGCTTAGGTGCCCTAGCGGGGGCTCAAGAGACCCAGTACTTC.

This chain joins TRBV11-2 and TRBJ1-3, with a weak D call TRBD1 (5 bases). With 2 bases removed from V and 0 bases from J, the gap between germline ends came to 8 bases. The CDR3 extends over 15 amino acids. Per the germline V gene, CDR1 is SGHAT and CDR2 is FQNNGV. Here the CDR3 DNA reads TGTGCCAGCAGCTTACAGGGCCCCTCTGGAAACACCATATATTTT. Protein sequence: CASSLQGPSGNTIYF.

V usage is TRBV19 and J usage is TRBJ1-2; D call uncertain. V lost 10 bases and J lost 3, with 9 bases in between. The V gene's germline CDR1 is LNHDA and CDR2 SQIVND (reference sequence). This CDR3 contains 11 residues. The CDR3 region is CATQRDYGYTF. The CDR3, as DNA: TGTGCCACCCAAAGGGACTATGGCTACACCTTC.

CDR3 bases: TGTGCCAGCAGTCCTAGCGGGGGGCCTACAGATACGCAGTATTTT. This codes for CASSPSGGPTDTQYF. The chain uses TRBV2 and TRBJ2-3, with TRBD2 matching 11 bases. With V trimmed by 5 bases and J by 3 bases, 4 bases remained unmatched. From germline, CDR1 is SNHLY and CDR2 FYNNEI. CDR3 length: 15 residues.

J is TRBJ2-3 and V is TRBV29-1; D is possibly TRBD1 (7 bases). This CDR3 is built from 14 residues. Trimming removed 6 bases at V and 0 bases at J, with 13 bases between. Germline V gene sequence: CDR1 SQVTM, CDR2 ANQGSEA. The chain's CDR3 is CSVGGQSSTDTQYF. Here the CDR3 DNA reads TGCAGCGTGGGGGGACAGTCTAGCACAGATACGCAGTATTTT.